This record covers a single TCR beta chain. Its antigen is as yet unknown. The sample originates from a study of cytomegalovirus exposure and HLA in healthy donors. General study results and limits: A later analysis linked fewer than 20,000 TCR beta sequences to HLA alleles at 0.05 false discovery rate. Prior analysis indicated that the majority of TCR beta V segments exhibited productivity approximately 90% or approximately 30% of the time.

13 Jbeta primers and 60 Vbeta primers were used for the PCR. Here immunoSEQ multiplex PCR was the method, and the copy in TCRdb shows in-frame clones only, minus some. This sample carries more than 95,000 clones, around 70% of them seen once, and the ten largest clones take 3.2%. V lost 4 bases and J lost 7, with 17 bases in between. Germline CDR1 MNHEY, CDR2 SMNVEV (reference sequence). The CDR3 extends over 15 amino acids. This clonotype was obtained from a man aged 25-45 years in good health and CMV-seronegative. This chain links TRBV27 with TRBJ2-1; D not resolved. The sample was PBMCs. CDR3 region: CASSSGRIARNEQFF. DNA for the CDR3: TGTGCCAGCAGTTCTGGAAGAATAGCAAGGAATGAGCAGTTCTTC.